Below are 17 T cell receptor beta chains sequenced from a single sample in a study of control samples from healthy donors and cancer patients. Profiling relied on immunoSEQ multiplex PCR, and the TCRdb table lists in-frame clones only, not all of them. The sample totals approximately 190,000 clones; its top ten clones hold more than 2%. The sample consisted of blood. Receptors were obtained from a woman between 25 and 40 years old in good health.

The chain joins TRBV3-1 (or the pseudogene TRBV3-2) to TRBJ1-2; 8 positions match TRBD1. Germline V lookup: CDR1 LGHDT, CDR2 YNNKEL (reference sequence). This CDR3 contains 18 residues. Trimming removed 0 bases from V and 0 bases from J; junction bases left unmatched: 9. CDR3 sequence (DNA): TGTGCCAGCAGCCAAGATCTCCGGACAGGGCCCTCTAACTATGGCTACACCTTC. This encodes CASSQDLRTGPSNYGYTF.

The J gene is TRBJ2-3, the V gene TRBV4-3; D is perhaps TRBD1 (5 bases). V shed 0 bases and J shed 7 bases, with 14 bases lying between them. CDR1 is LGHNA, CDR2 YSLEER, per germline. This CDR3 spans 15 amino acids. The CDR3 region has the DNA TGCGCCAGCAGCCAAGAAGGGGATCCAGGGAATACGCAGTATTTT. Its protein product is CASSQEGDPGNTQYF.

The chain couples TRBV12-3 or TRBV12-4 to TRBJ2-3, with D hard to call. Trimming removed 5 bases from V and 5 bases from J, with 11 bases in between. The CDR3 is 13 amino acids. The CDR3 is CASSRFQKDTQYF. The CDR3 nucleotides read TGTGCCAGCAGTCGGTTTCAAAAAGATACGCAGTATTTT.

This chain connects TRBV18 to TRBJ2-3; D not resolved. The V and J ends lost 3 bases and 4 bases respectively, with 2 bases between them. The CDR3 extends over 11 amino acids. Germline CDR1 KGHSH, CDR2 LQKENI. CDR3 bases: TGTGCCAGCTCACCGTCAGATACGCAGTATTTT. Translating gives CASSPSDTQYF.

The gene calls are TRBV28 and TRBJ1-6, with a weak D call TRBD1 (5 bases). This CDR3 spans 16 amino acids. The germline V gene has CDR1 MDHEN and CDR2 SYDVKM. V was trimmed by 7 bases and J by 0 bases, leaving 13 bases between them. The CDR3 is CASTTPGSSYNSPLHF. The CDR3 DNA sequence: TGTGCCAGCACCACCCCAGGGAGCTCCTATAATTCACCCCTCCACTTT.

This rearrangement joins TRBV5-4 to TRBJ2-7, with D possibly matching TRBD1 (6 bases). The germline V gene has CDR1 SGHNT and CDR2 YYREEE (reference sequence). The CDR3 loop spans 17 amino acids. V was clipped by 4 bases and J by 2 bases, with 22 bases between them. The CDR3 protein is CASSPIRSGGRPYEQYF. For the CDR3, the DNA is TGTGCCAGCAGCCCAATTCGGAGTGGGGGCCGCCCCTACGAGCAGTACTTC. The variable domain in full, completed from reference TRBV5-4 and TRBJ2-7, reads ETGVTQSPTHLIKTRGQQVTLRCSSQSGHNTVSWYQQALGQGPQFIFQYYREEENGRGNFPPRFSGLQFPNYSSELNVNALELDDSALYLCASSPIRSGGRPYEQYFGPGTRLTVT.

The chain has TRBV12-3 or TRBV12-4 and TRBJ2-3; D is unclear. Trimming shortened V by 7 bases and J by 6 bases, and 14 bases separated the two germline ends. The CDR3 extends over 13 amino acids. The CDR3 loop is CASTTRPPDTQYF. The CDR3 coding sequence is TGTGCCAGCACCACACGGCCCCCCGATACGCAGTATTTT.

The rearrangement links TRBV7-2 to TRBJ2-2; no reliable D call. CDR1 is SGHTA, CDR2 FQGNSA, per germline. The CDR3 contains 12 residues. Trimming stripped 7 bases from V and 9 bases from J, with 12 bases between. The CDR3 loop reads CASTFYGRELFF. Here the CDR3 DNA reads TGTGCCAGCACCTTCTATGGCAGGGAGCTGTTTTTT.

The CDR3: CASSLLPDQPQHF. The DNA of the CDR3 is TGTGCCAGCAGTCTTCTCCCCGATCAGCCCCAGCATTTT. The chain combines TRBV27 with TRBJ1-5; D unresolved. CDR3 length: 13 residues. V was trimmed by 5 bases and J by 5 bases, leaving 10 bases between them. Germline values: CDR1 MNHEY, CDR2 SMNVEV (reference sequence).

As for this clone: An end of the junction differs from the germline gene, which may be a read error. The chain links TRBV19 to TRBJ1-2; D call uncertain. Germline V lookup: CDR1 LNHDA, CDR2 SQIVND (reference sequence). The CDR3 length is 14 residues. The CDR3 is CASSIGQEIPHPAF. CDR3 bases: TGTGCCAGTAGTATAGGGCAGGAGATCCCGCATCCAGCCTTC.

This chain uses TRBV28 with TRBJ1-1, with 7 positions matching TRBD1. The germline V gene encodes CDR1 MDHEN and CDR2 SYDVKM. CDR3 length equals 13 residues. Losses at the gene ends were 6 bases for V and 7 bases for J; bases not matched to a gene: 8. The CDR3 sequence is CASRDRADDEAFF. In nucleotides, the CDR3 is TGTGCCAGCAGAGACAGGGCCGACGATGAAGCTTTCTTT.

The chain joins TRBV6-5 to TRBJ2-7; D remains unclear. Germline CDR1 and CDR2: MNHEY and SVGAGI. Trimming pared 9 bases from V and 0 bases from J, leaving 9 bases between. The CDR3 runs to 12 residues. The CDR3 loop reads CASATNSYEQYF. DNA of the CDR3: TGTGCCAGTGCGACGAACTCCTACGAGCAGTACTTC.

This chain connects TRBV7-2 to TRBJ2-3; 8 bases agree with TRBD2. CDR3 size: 16 residues. J was trimmed by 5 bases and V by 4 bases; bases with no gene match: 11. Per the germline V gene, CDR1 is SGHTA and CDR2 is FQGNSA. The CDR3: CASSWRSGGRLDTQYF. Written as DNA, the CDR3 is TGTGCCAGCAGCTGGCGGAGCGGGGGACGATTAGATACGCAGTATTTT. The full variable domain, in which reference TRBV7-2 and TRBJ2-3 provide the parts outside the CDR3, is GAGVSQSPSNKVTEKGKDVELRCDPISGHTALYWYRQSLGQGLEFLIYFQGNSAPDKSGLPSDRFSAERTGGSVSTLTIQRTQQEDSAVYLCASSWRSGGRLDTQYFGPGTRLTVL.

The chain carries TRBV5-6 and TRBJ2-3; 7 bases line up with TRBD2. V gave up 1 base and J gave up 0 bases; unmatched junction bases: 2. Germline V CDR1 and CDR2: SGHDT, YYEEEE. CDR3 length: 15 residues. The CDR3 loop reads CASSLTSASTDTQYF. CDR3 bases: TGTGCCAGCAGCTTGACTAGCGCTAGCACAGATACGCAGTATTTT.

This rearrangement joins TRBV6-5 to TRBJ1-1; possible D gene TRBD1, 5 bases. CDR1 MNHEY and CDR2 SVGAGI come from the germline V gene. The CDR3 extends over 13 amino acids. V was shortened by 7 bases and J by 2 bases, with 11 bases between the two germline ends. The CDR3 region is CASTTTVNTEAFF. In DNA, the CDR3 is TGTGCCAGCACCACGACAGTAAACACTGAAGCTTTCTTT.

The chain links TRBV7-2 to TRBJ2-2; 8 positions agree with TRBD2. Germline CDR1 SGHTA, CDR2 FQGNSA. The CDR3 extends over 16 amino acids. V shed 0 bases, J shed 1 base, and the junction held 1 base outside the gene matches. CDR3 nucleotide sequence: TGTGCCAGCAGCTTAGCCAGCGGGGGGAACACCGGGGAGCTGTTTTTT. Its protein product is CASSLASGGNTGELFF.

The chain employs TRBV5-1 and TRBJ2-7; 7 bases match TRBD1. The CDR3 runs 14 residues. Trimming took 4 bases from V and 2 from J; bases not matched to a gene: 6. Germline CDR1 and CDR2: SGHRS and YFSETQ. The CDR3: CASSPRQGPYEQYF. DNA of the CDR3: TGCGCCAGCAGCCCTCGACAGGGCCCCTACGAGCAGTACTTC.